These 10 T cell receptor beta chains were sequenced from one sample in a study of shared clonotypes between healthy human individuals (dated by TCRdb to the early 2020s). Library method: the immunoSEQ multiplex PCR assay. What TCRdb holds here is the immuneACCESS table cut down to in-frame rearrangements. Part of the clones is not present; checked against another copy, under half of the missing clones reflect an unresolved V gene, and the others are unexplained. Recorded for this sample are some 900,000 clones; 70% to 85% of them occurred a single time. Around 1.5% of the sample is held by the ten biggest clonotypes. The specimen was memory CD4+ T cells sorted from blood. Reading the label with the study, this specimen's cell subset or site is: CD45RA-negative fraction. The receptors stem from a man aged 18 to 30 in good health.

V usage is TRBV18 and J usage is TRBJ1-6; possible D gene TRBD1, 5 bases. Trimming pared 4 bases from V and 7 bases from J, leaving 11 bases between. Germline V gene data show CDR1 as KGHSH and CDR2 as LQKENI. CDR3 length equals 14 residues. CDR3 protein: CASSQGFGNSPLHF. The CDR3 DNA reads as TGTGCCAGCTCACAGGGGTTCGGAAATTCACCCCTCCACTTT.

The chain carries TRBV11-2 and TRBJ2-1, with 10 bases matching TRBD2. The length of the CDR3 is 15 residues. The germline CDR1 and CDR2 sequences are SGHAT and FQNNGV. J gave up 4 bases and V 6 bases, and 6 bases lay outside the gene matches. CDR3 in amino acids: CASSSSGGRYNEQFF. The CDR3 coding sequence is TGTGCCAGCAGTTCTAGCGGGGGAAGGTACAATGAGCAGTTCTTC.

The chain links TRBV6-5 to TRBJ2-1; TRBD1 is a possible D gene (7 bases). This CDR3 is 13 amino acids long. Germline-derived CDR1 and CDR2 are MNHEY and SVGAGI. V was clipped by 6 bases and J by 4 bases, with 10 bases between them. The CDR3 protein is CASRTGTYNEQFF. The CDR3 coding sequence is TGTGCCAGCAGGACAGGGACTTACAATGAGCAGTTCTTC.

This chain links TRBV11-3 with TRBJ2-2, with D possibly TRBD2 on 6 matching bases. CDR1 is SGHNT, CDR2 YENEEA, per germline. CDR3 length: 14 residues. Trimming pared 1 base from V and 7 bases from J, leaving 10 bases between. CDR3 loop: CASSLGLANGELFF. The CDR3 nucleotides are TGTGCCAGCAGCTTAGGGCTAGCGAACGGGGAGCTGTTTTTT.

The chain combines TRBV5-5 with TRBJ2-7; D ambiguous. Germline V gives CDR1 SGHKS, CDR2 YYEKEE (reference sequence). This CDR3 has 13 residues. Trimming pared 5 bases from V and 2 bases from J, leaving 11 bases between. The CDR3 nucleotides are TGTGCCAGCAGGAGGAGTCGACCCTACGAGCAGTACTTC. As protein: CASRRSRPYEQYF.

J is TRBJ1-2 and V is TRBV6-5; D remains ambiguous. The CDR3 is made up of 13 amino acids. The germline V gene has CDR1 MNHEY and CDR2 SVGAGI. Trimming stripped 0 bases from V and 5 bases from J, with 7 bases between. CDR3 loop: CASSYSGSYGYTF. As DNA, the CDR3 is TGTGCCAGCAGTTACTCCGGTTCGTATGGCTACACCTTC.

The chain employs TRBV4-1 and TRBJ1-6; D may be TRBD1 (6 bases). CDR1 is MGHRA and CDR2 is YSYEKL in the germline V gene. The CDR3 consists of 15 residues. With 4 bases removed from V and 6 bases from J, the gap between germline ends came to 13 bases. The CDR3, as DNA: TGCGCCAGCAGCCCCCCAAGGACAGCTAATTCACCCCTCCACTTT. Protein product: CASSPPRTANSPLHF.

Here the CDR3 DNA reads TGTGCCACCAGCAGAGATGGGAAAACTAATGAAAAACTGTTTTTT. Translation gives CATSRDGKTNEKLFF. This chain connects TRBV15 to TRBJ1-4, with D hard to call. Germline lookup yields CDR1 LNHNV and CDR2 YYDKDF (reference sequence). The CDR3 sequence is 15 residues long. Trimming took 0 bases from V and 1 from J, leaving 6 bases between them.

The chain uses TRBV5-1 and TRBJ2-3, with 8 bases fitting TRBD1. The CDR3 contains 16 residues. With 2 bases clipped from V and 5 bases from J, the junction kept 10 bases outside the gene matches. CDR1 is SGHRS and CDR2 is YFSETQ in the germline V gene. The CDR3 sequence is CASSFVAGGLGDTQYF. DNA of the CDR3: TGCGCCAGCAGCTTCGTTGCAGGGGGCCTTGGAGATACGCAGTATTTT. Looking up the rest from reference TRBV5-1 and TRBJ2-3 gives the full variable domain: KAGVTQTPRYLIKTRGQQVTLSCSPISGHRSVSWYQQTPGQGLQFLFEYFSETQRNKGNFPGRFSGRQFSNSRSEMNVSTLELGDSALYLCASSFVAGGLGDTQYFGPGTRLTVL.

V usage is TRBV7-8 and J usage is TRBJ1-2, with D uncertain. Germline lookup yields CDR1 SGHVS and CDR2 FQNEAQ. The CDR3 loop spans 12 amino acids. The germline V and J ends were trimmed by 4 bases and 10 bases, with 13 bases remaining between them. CDR3 residues: CASSSTLNDYTF. Written as DNA, the CDR3 is TGTGCCAGCAGCTCGACCTTAAATGACTACACCTTC.